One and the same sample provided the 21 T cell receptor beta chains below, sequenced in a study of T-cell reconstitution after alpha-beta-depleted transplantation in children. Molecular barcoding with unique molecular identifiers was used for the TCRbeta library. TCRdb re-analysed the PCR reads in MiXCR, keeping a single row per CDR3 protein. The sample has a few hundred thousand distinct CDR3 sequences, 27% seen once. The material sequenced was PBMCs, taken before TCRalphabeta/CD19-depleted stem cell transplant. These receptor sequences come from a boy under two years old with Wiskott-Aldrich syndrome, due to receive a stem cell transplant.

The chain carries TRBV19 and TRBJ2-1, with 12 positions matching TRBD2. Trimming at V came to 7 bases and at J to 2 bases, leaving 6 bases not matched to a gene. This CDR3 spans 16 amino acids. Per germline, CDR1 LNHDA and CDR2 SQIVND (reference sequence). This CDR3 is CASIRTSGNPYNEQFF. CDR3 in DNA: TGTGCCAGTATAAGGACTAGCGGGAACCCCTACAATGAGCAGTTCTTC.

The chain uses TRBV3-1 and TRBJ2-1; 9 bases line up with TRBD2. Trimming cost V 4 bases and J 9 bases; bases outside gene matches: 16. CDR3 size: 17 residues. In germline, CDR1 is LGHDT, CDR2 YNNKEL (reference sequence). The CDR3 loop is CASSLSQVAGALSEQFF. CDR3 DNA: TGTGCCAGCAGCCTGTCCCAGGTAGCGGGGGCCCTTAGTGAGCAGTTCTTC.

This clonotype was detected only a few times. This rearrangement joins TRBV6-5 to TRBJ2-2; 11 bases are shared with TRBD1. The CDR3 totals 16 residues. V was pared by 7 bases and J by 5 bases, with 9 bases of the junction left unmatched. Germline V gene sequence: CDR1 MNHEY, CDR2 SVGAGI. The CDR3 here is CASMLTGTGGTGELFF. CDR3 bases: TGTGCCAGCATGTTAACCGGGACAGGGGGTACCGGGGAGCTGTTTTTT.

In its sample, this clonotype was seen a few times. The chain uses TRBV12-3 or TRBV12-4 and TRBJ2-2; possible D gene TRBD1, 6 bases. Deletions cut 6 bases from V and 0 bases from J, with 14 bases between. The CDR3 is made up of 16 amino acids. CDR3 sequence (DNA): TGTGCCAGCAGACCCTGGGACATACCGAACACCGGGGAGCTGTTTTTT. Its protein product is CASRPWDIPNTGELFF.

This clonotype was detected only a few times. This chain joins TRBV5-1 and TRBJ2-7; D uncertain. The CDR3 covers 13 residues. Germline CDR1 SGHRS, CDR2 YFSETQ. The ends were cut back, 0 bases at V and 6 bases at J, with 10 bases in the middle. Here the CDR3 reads CASSLAWLREQYF. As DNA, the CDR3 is TGCGCCAGCAGCTTGGCCTGGCTCCGCGAGCAGTACTTC.

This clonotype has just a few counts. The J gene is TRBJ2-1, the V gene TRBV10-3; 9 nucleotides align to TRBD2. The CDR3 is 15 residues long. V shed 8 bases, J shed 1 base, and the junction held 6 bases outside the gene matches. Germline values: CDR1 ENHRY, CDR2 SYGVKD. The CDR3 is CAIGGSGGSYNEQFF. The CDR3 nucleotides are TGTGCCATCGGTGGGAGCGGGGGGTCCTACAATGAGCAGTTCTTC.

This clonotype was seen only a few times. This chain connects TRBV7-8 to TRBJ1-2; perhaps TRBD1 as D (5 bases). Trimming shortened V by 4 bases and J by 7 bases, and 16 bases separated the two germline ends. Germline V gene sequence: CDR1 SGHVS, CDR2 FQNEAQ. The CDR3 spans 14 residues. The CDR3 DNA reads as TGTGCCAGCAGCTGGGAGGGGCCGGCTACTGGCTACACCTTC. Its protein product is CASSWEGPATGYTF.

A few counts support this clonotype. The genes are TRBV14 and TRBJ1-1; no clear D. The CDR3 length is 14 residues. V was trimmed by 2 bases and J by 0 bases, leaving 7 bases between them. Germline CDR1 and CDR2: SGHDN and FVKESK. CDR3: CASSQRSLNTEAFF. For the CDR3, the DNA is TGTGCCAGCAGCCAACGCAGTCTGAACACTGAAGCTTTCTTT.

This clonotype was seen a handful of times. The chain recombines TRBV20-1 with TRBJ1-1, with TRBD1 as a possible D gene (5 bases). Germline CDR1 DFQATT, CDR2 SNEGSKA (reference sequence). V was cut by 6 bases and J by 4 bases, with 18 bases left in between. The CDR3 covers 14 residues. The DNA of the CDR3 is TGCAGTGCCACCTTGGCCAGGGAGGCCACTGAAGCTTTCTTT. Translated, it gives CSATLAREATEAFF.

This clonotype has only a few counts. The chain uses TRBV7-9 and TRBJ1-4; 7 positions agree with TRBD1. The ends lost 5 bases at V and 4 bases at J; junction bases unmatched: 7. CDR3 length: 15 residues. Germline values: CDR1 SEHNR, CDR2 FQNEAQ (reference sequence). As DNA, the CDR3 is TGTGCCAGCAGCCCTGGACAGGTGTTTAATGAAAAACTGTTTTTT. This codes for CASSPGQVFNEKLFF.

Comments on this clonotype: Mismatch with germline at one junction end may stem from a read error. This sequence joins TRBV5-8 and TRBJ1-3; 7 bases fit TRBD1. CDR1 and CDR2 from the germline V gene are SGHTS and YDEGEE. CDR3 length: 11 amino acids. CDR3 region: CASSIRDSFDF. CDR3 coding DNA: TGTGCCAGCAGCATCCGGGACAGTTTTGATTTT.

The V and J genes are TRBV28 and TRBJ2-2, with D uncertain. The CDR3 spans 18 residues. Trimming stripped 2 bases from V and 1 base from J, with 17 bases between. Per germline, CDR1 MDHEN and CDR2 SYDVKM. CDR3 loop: CASSLNSRAVENTGELFF. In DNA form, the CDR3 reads TGTGCCAGCAGTTTAAACTCAAGAGCAGTCGAGAACACCGGGGAGCTGTTTTTT.

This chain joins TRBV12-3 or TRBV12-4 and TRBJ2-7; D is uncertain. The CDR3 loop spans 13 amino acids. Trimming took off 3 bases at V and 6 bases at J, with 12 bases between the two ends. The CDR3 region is CASSFLGRSEQYF. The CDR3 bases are TGTGCCAGCAGTTTTCTGGGTCGTAGCGAGCAGTACTTC.

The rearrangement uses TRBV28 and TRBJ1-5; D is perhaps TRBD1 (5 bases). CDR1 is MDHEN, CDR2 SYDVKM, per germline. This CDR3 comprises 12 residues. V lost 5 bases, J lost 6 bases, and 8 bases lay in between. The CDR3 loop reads CASSQRGQPQHF. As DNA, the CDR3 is TGTGCCAGCAGTCAGAGGGGTCAGCCCCAGCATTTT. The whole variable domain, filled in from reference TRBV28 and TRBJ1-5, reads DVKVTQSSRYLVKRTGEKVFLECVQDMDHENMFWYRQDPGLGLRLIYFSYDVKMKEKGDIPEGYSVSREKKERFSLILESASTNQTSMYLCASSQRGQPQHFGDGTRLSIL.

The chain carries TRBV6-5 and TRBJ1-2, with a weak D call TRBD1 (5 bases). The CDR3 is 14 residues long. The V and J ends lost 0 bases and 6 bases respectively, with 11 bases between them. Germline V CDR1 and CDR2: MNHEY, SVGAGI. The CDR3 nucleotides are TGTGCCAGCAGTTACTCGGGAGACAGAGATGGCTACACCTTC. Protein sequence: CASSYSGDRDGYTF.

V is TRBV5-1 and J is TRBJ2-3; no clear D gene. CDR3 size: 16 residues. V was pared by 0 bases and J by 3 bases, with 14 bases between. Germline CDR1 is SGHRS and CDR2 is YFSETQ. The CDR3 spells CASSLASVAGTDTQYF. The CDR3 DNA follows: TGCGCCAGCAGCTTGGCCAGCGTAGCTGGGACAGATACGCAGTATTTT. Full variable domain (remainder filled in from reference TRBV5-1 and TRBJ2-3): KAGVTQTPRYLIKTRGQQVTLSCSPISGHRSVSWYQQTPGQGLQFLFEYFSETQRNKGNFPGRFSGRQFSNSRSEMNVSTLELGDSALYLCASSLASVAGTDTQYFGPGTRLTVL.

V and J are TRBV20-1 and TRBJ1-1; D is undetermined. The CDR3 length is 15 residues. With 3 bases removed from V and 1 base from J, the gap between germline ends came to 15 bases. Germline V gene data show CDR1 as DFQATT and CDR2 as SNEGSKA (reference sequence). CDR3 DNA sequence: TGCAGTGCTAGCCCCCAGAGACAAGAGAACACTGAAGCTTTCTTT. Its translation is CSASPQRQENTEAFF.

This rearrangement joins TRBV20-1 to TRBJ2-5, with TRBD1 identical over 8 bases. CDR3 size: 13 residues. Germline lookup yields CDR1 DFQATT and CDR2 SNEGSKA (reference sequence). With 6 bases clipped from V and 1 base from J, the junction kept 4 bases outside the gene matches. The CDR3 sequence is CSAHGQGQETQYF. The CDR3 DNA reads TGCAGTGCCCACGGACAGGGCCAAGAGACCCAGTACTTC.

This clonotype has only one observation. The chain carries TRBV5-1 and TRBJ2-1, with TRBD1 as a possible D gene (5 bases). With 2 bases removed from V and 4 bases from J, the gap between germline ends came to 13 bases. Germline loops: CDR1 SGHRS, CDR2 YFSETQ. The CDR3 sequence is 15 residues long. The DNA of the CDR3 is TGCGCCAGCAGCTTTCTTATGGGGCGTTACAATGAGCAGTTCTTC. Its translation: CASSFLMGRYNEQFF.

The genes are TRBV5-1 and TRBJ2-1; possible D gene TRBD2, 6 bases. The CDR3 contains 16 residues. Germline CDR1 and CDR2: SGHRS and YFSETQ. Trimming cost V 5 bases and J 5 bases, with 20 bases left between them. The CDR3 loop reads CASRSLAYASHNEQFF. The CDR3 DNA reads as TGCGCCAGCAGATCCCTAGCGTACGCATCACACAATGAGCAGTTCTTC.

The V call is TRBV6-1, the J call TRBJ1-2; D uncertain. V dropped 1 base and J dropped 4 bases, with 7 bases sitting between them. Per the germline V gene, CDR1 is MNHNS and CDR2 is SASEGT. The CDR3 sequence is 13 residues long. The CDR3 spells CASSEGGSYGYTF. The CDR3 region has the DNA TGTGCCAGCAGTGAAGGAGGCAGCTATGGCTACACCTTC.